This T cell receptor (beta chain) appears in the sequencing data of a study of CD8 T cells in ankylosing spondylitis. Study outcomes and limitations: A TCR beta motif made of about 8 highly homologous variants seemed typical of ankylosing spondylitis blood. Clones linked to the disease showed a CD8+ phenotype. They occurred at relatively low frequencies in peripheral blood.

As the method for making TCR beta libraries, quantitative 5'-RACE with molecular barcodes was used. TCRdb ran MiXCR on the 5' RACE reads and lists one entry per CDR3 protein. This table holds about 480,000 distinct CDR3 sequences, 17% found once. This clonotype was seen repeatedly, ten times or more. Its antigen is undetermined. The specimen sequenced was blood, either unsorted or a sorted T cell fraction (not recorded which). The source of this sequence is a male donor with ankylosing spondylitis.

The chain's CDR3 is CSSGTAGNTIYF. In nucleotides, the CDR3 is TGCAGCTCGGGGACAGCCGGAAACACCATATATTTT. The chain recombines TRBV29-1 with TRBJ1-3; the match to TRBD1 covers 7 bases. The V segment lost 8 bases and the J segment 4 bases; nucleotides outside the gene matches: 5. The CDR3 covers 12 residues. Germline CDR1 and CDR2: SQVTM and ANQGSEA.